The 9 T cell receptor beta chains below were found in one sample sequenced in a study of T-cell memory formation after mild COVID-19. Each CDR3 protein is one row after TCRdb ran MiXCR on the 5' RACE reads. The profile shows roughly 310,000 distinct CDR3 sequences, roughly 15% of them singletons. Sequenced: PBMCs or a T cell subset sorted from them (not recorded which). Receptor source: a man aged 18 to 30 who had mild COVID-19 (a few samples of this study predate the infection). Cell type and time point are not known.

The V call is TRBV19, the J call TRBJ1-2; 8 nucleotides align to TRBD1. The CDR3 spans 15 residues. After removal of 1 base from V and 4 bases from J, the junction contained 5 bases not matched to a gene. Germline CDR1 LNHDA, CDR2 SQIVND (reference sequence). The CDR3 here is CASSIGQGFTYGYTF. CDR3 in DNA: TGTGCCAGTAGTATAGGACAGGGGTTCACCTATGGCTACACCTTC.

This clonotype was counted only a few times. The genes are TRBV7-2 and TRBJ1-1; D gene ambiguous. Trimming cost V 0 bases and J 6 bases, with 11 bases left between them. The CDR3 totals 14 residues. Germline V gene data show CDR1 as SGHTA and CDR2 as FQGNSA. The CDR3 sequence is CASSLAILAAEAFF. The CDR3 DNA is TGTGCCAGCAGCTTAGCGATATTGGCAGCTGAAGCTTTCTTT.

The rearrangement links TRBV4-3 to TRBJ2-5, with 8 nucleotides matching TRBD2. V lost 0 bases and J lost 4; bases outside the gene matches: 13. This CDR3 comprises 18 residues. In germline, CDR1 is LGHNA, CDR2 YSLEER. CDR3 amino acids: CASSQDPVSGGAAETQYF. CDR3 sequence (DNA): TGCGCCAGCAGCCAAGATCCTGTCTCCGGGGGGGCCGCAGAGACCCAGTACTTC.

The chain uses TRBV20-1 and TRBJ1-1; possibly TRBD1 for D (5 bases). Trimming stripped 6 bases from V and 2 bases from J, with 16 bases between. The CDR3 consists of 14 residues. Germline values: CDR1 DFQATT, CDR2 SNEGSKA (reference sequence). The CDR3 is CSAAAGRGNTEAFF. The CDR3 region has the DNA TGCAGTGCCGCGGCTGGGAGGGGCAACACTGAAGCTTTCTTT.

V gene TRBV6-5 combines with J gene TRBJ2-1, with D hard to call. Trimming took off 4 bases at V and 10 bases at J, with 14 bases between the two ends. The CDR3 runs to 13 residues. Looked up from germline, CDR1 is MNHEY and CDR2 is SVGAGI. The CDR3 DNA is TGTGCCAGCAGTTTACCCGGGTTGCAGGAGCAGTTCTTC. This translates into CASSLPGLQEQFF.

This clonotype came up a few times. This chain links TRBV5-5 with TRBJ1-1; 9 nucleotides align to TRBD1. This CDR3 has 15 amino acids. Germline loops: CDR1 SGHKS, CDR2 YYEKEE (reference sequence). J was trimmed by 3 bases and V by 4 bases; bases with no gene match: 7. The CDR3, as DNA: TGTGCCAGCAGCCGAAGCACAGGGGGCTACACTGAAGCTTTCTTT. Amino acids: CASSRSTGGYTEAFF.

This clonotype was seen a few times. This CDR3 is CSARDGDRGQAFF. Written as DNA, the CDR3 is TGCAGTGCTAGAGATGGGGACAGGGGGCAAGCTTTCTTT. J is TRBJ1-1 and V is TRBV20-1, with TRBD1 identical over 12 bases. Looked up from germline, CDR1 is DFQATT and CDR2 is SNEGSKA (reference sequence). The V segment lost 0 bases and the J segment 9 bases; nucleotides outside the gene matches: 2. The CDR3 totals 13 residues.

The chain is built from TRBV7-9 and TRBJ1-5, with D possibly being TRBD1 (6 bases). CDR1 is SEHNR and CDR2 is FQNEAQ in the germline V gene (reference sequence). Trimming left V 4 bases short and J 7 bases short, with 11 bases between. The CDR3 spans 13 residues. The CDR3 protein is CASSSQGVQPQHF. The CDR3 DNA follows: TGTGCCAGCAGCTCACAGGGTGTGCAGCCCCAGCATTTT.

The rearrangement uses TRBV6-5 and TRBJ2-7; 8 bases are shared with TRBD2. Trimming removed 8 bases from V and 3 bases from J; junction bases left unmatched: 9. The CDR3 totals 14 residues. Looked up from germline, CDR1 is MNHEY and CDR2 is SVGAGI. Here the CDR3 reads CASGPRGGVYEQYF. The CDR3 DNA reads TGTGCCAGCGGCCCACGGGGGGGGGTCTACGAGCAGTACTTC.